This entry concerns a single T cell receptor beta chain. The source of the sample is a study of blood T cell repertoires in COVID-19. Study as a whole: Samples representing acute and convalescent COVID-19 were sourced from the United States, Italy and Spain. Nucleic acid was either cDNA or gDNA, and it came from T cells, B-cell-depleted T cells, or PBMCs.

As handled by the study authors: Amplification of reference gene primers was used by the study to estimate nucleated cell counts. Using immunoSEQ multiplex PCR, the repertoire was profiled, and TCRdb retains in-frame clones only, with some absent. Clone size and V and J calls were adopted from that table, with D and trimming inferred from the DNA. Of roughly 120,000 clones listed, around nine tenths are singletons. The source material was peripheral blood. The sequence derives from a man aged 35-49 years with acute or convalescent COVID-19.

CDR3 nucleotides: TGTGCCAGCTCACCATCCCGGGAAAACTTTAGTGGCTACACCTTC. Its translation: CASSPSRENFSGYTF. V usage is TRBV18 and J usage is TRBJ1-2; D unclear. Germline CDR1 and CDR2: KGHSH and LQKENI. The V gene lost 2 bases and the J gene lost 7 bases, with 17 bases spanning the gap. This CDR3 spans 15 amino acids.